A single count supports the clone carrying this TCR beta chain. The antigen is undetermined. Following autologous stem cell transplantation, relapse occurred in every patient, and exposure to brentuximab vedotin varied. The sample comes from a study of PD-1 blockade in classical Hodgkin lymphoma. Some clones are missing from TCRdb's copy, which holds only in-frame ones; the method was immunoSEQ multiplex PCR. Found here are more than 50,000 clones, over 85% of them singletons; the top ten hold around 8.9%. Points from the study as a whole: Patients who initiated nivolumab within 1 year of ASCT were excluded.

The TCR sequence derives from a human donor with classical Hodgkin lymphoma. The sample was peripheral blood mononuclear cells (PBMCs), taken at baseline.

The chain's CDR3 is CASSPDRDQPQHF. For the CDR3, the DNA is TGCGCCAGCAGTCCGGACAGGGATCAGCCCCAGCATTTT. This chain uses TRBV10-2 with TRBJ1-5, with 8 positions matching TRBD1. V lost 5 bases to trimming and J lost 5 bases; unmatched junction nucleotides: 2. The CDR3 is 13 amino acids. Germline lookup yields CDR1 WSHSY and CDR2 SAAADI.